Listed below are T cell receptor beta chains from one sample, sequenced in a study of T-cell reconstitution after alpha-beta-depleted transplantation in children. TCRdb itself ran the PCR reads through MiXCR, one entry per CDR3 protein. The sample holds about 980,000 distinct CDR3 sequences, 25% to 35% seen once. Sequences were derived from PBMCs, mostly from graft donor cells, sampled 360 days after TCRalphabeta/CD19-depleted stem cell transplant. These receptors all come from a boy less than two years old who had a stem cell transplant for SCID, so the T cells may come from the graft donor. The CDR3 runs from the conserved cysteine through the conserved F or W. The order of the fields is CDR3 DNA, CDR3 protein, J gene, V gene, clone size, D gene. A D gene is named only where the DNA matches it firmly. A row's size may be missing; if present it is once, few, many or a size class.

DNA: TGTGCCAGCGGGGTTCGGGGCGAGCAGTACTTC
CDR3: CASGVRGEQYF
J: TRBJ2-7
V: TRBV28
size: NA
D: NA

DNA: TGTGCCAGCAGCTTAGTTGCAGGGCGCTATGGCTACACCTTC
CDR3: CASSLVAGRYGYTF
J: TRBJ1-2
V: TRBV7-9
size: few
D: NA

DNA: TGCGCCAGCAGCGTATACAGGGGGGAGGCCTACGAGCAGTACTTC
CDR3: CASSVYRGEAYEQYF
J: TRBJ2-7
V: TRBV5-1
size: NA
D: TRBD1

DNA: TGCGCCAGCAGCCAAACTGGGACAGTGGGTTCACCCCTCCACTTT
CDR3: CASSQTGTVGSPLHF
J: TRBJ1-6
V: TRBV4-3
size: NA
D: TRBD1

DNA: TGTGCCAGCAGCCAGCCGCCTCGGGGGGGTACGCAGTATTTT
CDR3: CASSQPPRGGTQYF
J: TRBJ2-3
V: TRBV4-2
size: few
D: TRBD2

DNA: TGCAGTGCTACCCAGGGGGGGGTTTGGACAGATACGCAGTATTTT
CDR3: CSATQGGVWTDTQYF
J: TRBJ2-3
V: TRBV20-1
size: NA
D: NA

DNA: TGTGCCAGCAGTTTCTCACTAGCGGGCGTAGATCAAGAGACCCAGTACTTC
CDR3: CASSFSLAGVDQETQYF
J: TRBJ2-5
V: TRBV12-3/TRBV12-4
size: NA
D: TRBD2

DNA: TGCGCCAGCAGCTCGCGTTTGGAGAGCGAGCAGTACTTC
CDR3: CASSSRLESEQYF
J: TRBJ2-7
V: TRBV4-1
size: NA
D: NA

DNA: TGTGCCAGTAGTAAGGATCCCGGGAAGGCCTTATCCTACAATGAGCAGTTCTTC
CDR3: CASSKDPGKALSYNEQFF
J: TRBJ2-1
V: TRBV19
size: NA
D: NA

DNA: TGCAGCGTTGCCGCAAATGAGCAGTTCTTC
CDR3: CSVAANEQFF
J: TRBJ2-1
V: TRBV29-1
size: NA
D: NA

DNA: TGTGCCAGCAGTATAGACGGGGACTACGAGCAGTACTTC
CDR3: CASSIDGDYEQYF
J: TRBJ2-7
V: TRBV6-2/TRBV6-3
size: few
D: NA

DNA: TGTGCCAGCAGCGTAGGAAGTTTAGCGGGGGGAAGCACAGATACGCAGTATTTT
CDR3: CASSVGSLAGGSTDTQYF
J: TRBJ2-3
V: TRBV9
size: NA
D: TRBD2

DNA: TGTGCCAGCAGTTACCTGGGCTCCCCTGAAGCTTTCTTT
CDR3: CASSYLGSPEAFF
J: TRBJ1-1
V: TRBV6-5
size: few
D: NA

DNA: TGCGCCAGCAGTCCAACTAGCGGGAGAGACAATGAGCAGTTCTTC
CDR3: CASSPTSGRDNEQFF
J: TRBJ2-1
V: TRBV4-1
size: few
D: TRBD2

DNA: TGTGCCAGCAGCCGCCCTGGGACTAGCGGGGGGGCCATCTTGACGGATACGCAGTATTTT
CDR3: CASSRPGTSGGAILTDTQYF
J: TRBJ2-3
V: TRBV4-2
size: few
D: TRBD2

DNA: TGCGCCAGCAGCCAAGGGCAGAACTACGAGCAGTACTTC
CDR3: CASSQGQNYEQYF
J: TRBJ2-7
V: TRBV4-1
size: NA
D: NA

DNA: TGCAGCGTTGCCCCGGGGTACCAAGAGACCCAGTACTTC
CDR3: CSVAPGYQETQYF
J: TRBJ2-5
V: TRBV29-1
size: NA
D: NA

DNA: TGTGCCAGCTCACCACCGGGGGGACAGGGCAATCAGCCCCAGCATTTT
CDR3: CASSPPGGQGNQPQHF
J: TRBJ1-5
V: TRBV18
size: NA
D: TRBD1

DNA: TGTGCCAGCAGCTCCCATAGGCGGGGACTCCAAGAGACCCAGTACTTC
CDR3: CASSSHRRGLQETQYF
J: TRBJ2-5
V: TRBV7-9
size: NA
D: NA

DNA: TGCGCCAGCAGCCGGGAGGGAGGACTAGCGGGGGGGCGGGGGACAGATACGCAGTATTTT
CDR3: CASSREGGLAGGRGTDTQYF
J: TRBJ2-3
V: TRBV4-1
size: few
D: TRBD2

DNA: TGTGCCAGCAGCTTCGCGGACAGGGACGGGACAGATACGCAGTATTTT
CDR3: CASSFADRDGTDTQYF
J: TRBJ2-3
V: TRBV7-9
size: NA
D: TRBD1

DNA: TGTGCCAGCGGCAAGGTCGGTGGGACAGGGTTCTACGAGCAGTACTTC
CDR3: CASGKVGGTGFYEQYF
J: TRBJ2-7
V: TRBV6-1
size: NA
D: TRBD1

DNA: TGCGCCAGCAGCCAAGGACGAGAGGGGCACCAAGAGACCCAGTACTTC
CDR3: CASSQGREGHQETQYF
J: TRBJ2-5
V: TRBV4-1
size: NA
D: NA

DNA: TGCGCCAGCAGCCGAATAGATGGTGAAAAACTGTTTTTT
CDR3: CASSRIDGEKLFF
J: TRBJ1-4
V: TRBV4-1
size: many
D: NA

DNA: TGTGCCACCAGCAGAATCTGGGGGTTGAGCACAGATACGCAGTATTTT
CDR3: CATSRIWGLSTDTQYF
J: TRBJ2-3
V: TRBV15
size: few
D: NA

DNA: TGTGCCAGCAGTTACTCGATAACTGGGCTCGGGCCATATACGCAGTATTTT
CDR3: CASSYSITGLGPYTQYF
J: TRBJ2-3
V: TRBV6-2/TRBV6-3
size: NA
D: NA

DNA: TGCGGTGCTAGGCCAGCGTCGAGCACCGGGGAGCTGTTTTTT
CDR3: CGARPASSTGELFF
J: TRBJ2-2
V: TRBV20-1
size: NA
D: NA

DNA: TGTGCCAGCAGTCCCCACGGGACGAGCGAGCTGTTTTTT
CDR3: CASSPHGTSELFF
J: TRBJ2-2
V: TRBV6-4
size: few
D: NA

DNA: TGTGCCAGTACACCCGGGACTAGCAAGCAGTTCTTC
CDR3: CASTPGTSKQFF
J: TRBJ2-1
V: TRBV19
size: NA
D: TRBD2

DNA: TGCAGTGCCCAAGGACAGTCCTACAATGAGCAGTTCTTC
CDR3: CSAQGQSYNEQFF
J: TRBJ2-1
V: TRBV20-1
size: NA
D: NA

DNA: TGTGCCAGCAGCTTGAAGGACAGGGCCAATGAGCAGTTCTTC
CDR3: CASSLKDRANEQFF
J: TRBJ2-1
V: TRBV11-2
size: NA
D: TRBD1

DNA: TGTGCCAGCACGGGGGCCTCCTATGGCTACACCTTC
CDR3: CASTGASYGYTF
J: TRBJ1-2
V: TRBV5-6
size: NA
D: NA

DNA: TGTGCCAGCAGCTTAGGTGGGGGGGCGGCCGAGCAGTACTTC
CDR3: CASSLGGGAAEQYF
J: TRBJ2-7
V: TRBV7-2
size: NA
D: NA

DNA: TGTGCCAGCAGCTTAGACGGACTAGCGCACTCGGAGACCCAGTACTTC
CDR3: CASSLDGLAHSETQYF
J: TRBJ2-5
V: TRBV7-2
size: many
D: TRBD2

DNA: TGTGCCAGCACCCAACAAGGGGCTGGAAACGAGCAGTACTTC
CDR3: CASTQQGAGNEQYF
J: TRBJ2-7
V: TRBV7-9
size: NA
D: NA

DNA: TGTGCCAGCAGTCCGGGGACAGGGTTGGACATTCAGTACTTC
CDR3: CASSPGTGLDIQYF
J: TRBJ2-4
V: TRBV6-1
size: NA
D: TRBD1

DNA: TGCGCCAGCAGCTTGGTCCCCGTGAGGACTGGAGAGACCCAGTACTTC
CDR3: CASSLVPVRTGETQYF
J: TRBJ2-5
V: TRBV5-1
size: NA
D: NA

DNA: TGCAGTGCTAGAGTGAGACCCATCGCGTCCTACAATGAGCAGTTCTTC
CDR3: CSARVRPIASYNEQFF
J: TRBJ2-1
V: TRBV20-1
size: NA
D: NA

DNA: TGCAGCGCGCACAGGGCCGGCGGCTACACCTTC
CDR3: CSAHRAGGYTF
J: TRBJ1-2
V: TRBV29-1
size: few
D: NA

DNA: TGCGCCAGCAGCTCCCTCGACAGGGGGATCTCCTACGAGCAGTACTTC
CDR3: CASSSLDRGISYEQYF
J: TRBJ2-7
V: TRBV5-1
size: NA
D: TRBD1

DNA: TGCGCCAGCAGCTTGGCCCAGTGGAGACAGGGGGGGTATGGCTACACCTTC
CDR3: CASSLAQWRQGGYGYTF
J: TRBJ1-2
V: TRBV5-1
size: NA
D: TRBD1

DNA: TGCGCCAGCAGCTTGGGCCAGGGTCTTAGCACAGATACGCAGTATTTT
CDR3: CASSLGQGLSTDTQYF
J: TRBJ2-3
V: TRBV5-1
size: few
D: NA

DNA: TGTGCCAGCACCCGTGGGGCCAACCGCTACGAGCAGTACTTC
CDR3: CASTRGANRYEQYF
J: TRBJ2-7
V: TRBV7-2
size: NA
D: NA

DNA: TGCGCCAGCAGCTCCGGTGGAAACACCATATATTTT
CDR3: CASSSGGNTIYF
J: TRBJ1-3
V: TRBV4-1
size: few
D: NA

DNA: TGTGCCAGCAGCTTAGCTTCGGCAGGGGGGTCCTACGAGCAGTACTTC
CDR3: CASSLASAGGSYEQYF
J: TRBJ2-7
V: TRBV7-8
size: few
D: NA